Listed below are T cell receptor beta chains from one sample, sequenced in a study of blood T cells in healthy people across ages. TCRdb re-analysed the 5' RACE reads in MiXCR, keeping a single row per CDR3 protein. This sample has approximately 700,000 distinct CDR3 sequences, with about a third found just once. The sample was blood. The receptors were gathered from an elderly woman in good health. Both conserved end residues are part of each CDR3. The D gene is left open where the match is weak. Some rows have no size entry. The others give once, few or many, or a class for an expanded clone.

D gene: -; V gene: TRBV7-2; J gene: TRBJ2-1; clone size: -; CDR3 DNA: TGTGCCAGCAGCCTAAGTTATGGTCCCGATGAGCAGTTCTTC; CDR3 protein: CASSLSYGPDEQFF
D gene: TRBD2; V gene: TRBV6-1; J gene: TRBJ2-1; clone size: -; CDR3 DNA: TGTGCCAGCAGTGAATCGAGCGGGGCTTACAATGAGCAGTTCTTC; CDR3 protein: CASSESSGAYNEQFF
D gene: TRBD1; V gene: TRBV12-3/TRBV12-4; J gene: TRBJ1-2; clone size: -; CDR3 DNA: TGTGCCAGCAGTTTCAGGGGGGATGGCGGCTACACCTTC; CDR3 protein: CASSFRGDGGYTF
D gene: TRBD2; V gene: TRBV10-3; J gene: TRBJ2-6; clone size: few; CDR3 DNA: TGTGCCATCAGTGAGTCCGGGCGGGGGACTGGGGCCAACGTCCTGACTTTC; CDR3 protein: CAISESGRGTGANVLTF
D gene: -; V gene: TRBV5-1; J gene: TRBJ2-7; clone size: -; CDR3 DNA: TGCGCCAGCAGCCCCCTTTTGGGGAGGGGGGACTACGAGCAGTACTTC; CDR3 protein: CASSPLLGRGDYEQYF
D gene: -; V gene: TRBV10-3; J gene: TRBJ2-3; clone size: -; CDR3 DNA: TGTGCCATCACATCTAGTATCGAGGGGGAGAGGACAGATACGCAGTATTTT; CDR3 protein: CAITSSIEGERTDTQYF
D gene: -; V gene: TRBV2; J gene: TRBJ2-7; clone size: -; CDR3 DNA: TGTGCCAGCAGGATTAGGGATAGCGGCGAGCAGTACTTC; CDR3 protein: CASRIRDSGEQYF
D gene: -; V gene: TRBV19; J gene: TRBJ2-5; clone size: -; CDR3 DNA: TGTGCCAGTAGTAAGTGGAACCGGGCAGCAGATGAGCAGTACTTC; CDR3 protein: CASSKWNRAADEQYF
D gene: -; V gene: TRBV7-3; J gene: TRBJ2-1; clone size: many; CDR3 DNA: TGTGCCAGCAGTAGCGGAAACAATGAGCAGTTCTTC; CDR3 protein: CASSSGNNEQFF
D gene: -; V gene: TRBV10-3; J gene: TRBJ1-1; clone size: many; CDR3 DNA: TGTGCCATCAGGGGGGGGCAGAACACTGAAGCTTTCTTT; CDR3 protein: CAIRGGQNTEAFF
D gene: TRBD2; V gene: TRBV5-1; J gene: TRBJ2-3; clone size: -; CDR3 DNA: TGCGCCAGCAGCAACGCCGGGGTAGCGGGGGGCTACACAGATACGCAGTATTTT; CDR3 protein: CASSNAGVAGGYTDTQYF
D gene: TRBD2; V gene: TRBV7-2; J gene: TRBJ2-3; clone size: many; CDR3 DNA: TGTGCCAGCAGCCCGAGGACTAGCGGGGGTCCTCGGGCTACGCAGTATTTT; CDR3 protein: CASSPRTSGGPRATQYF
D gene: TRBD1; V gene: TRBV6-1; J gene: TRBJ2-7; clone size: -; CDR3 DNA: TGTGTCAGCAGCTCAACCGGGACAGGCGAGCAGTACTTC; CDR3 protein: CVSSSTGTGEQYF
D gene: -; V gene: TRBV20-1; J gene: TRBJ1-1; clone size: -; CDR3 DNA: TGCAGTGCTAGGCCGGGACATACGAACACTGAAGCTTTCTTT; CDR3 protein: CSARPGHTNTEAFF
D gene: TRBD1; V gene: TRBV7-9; J gene: TRBJ2-5; clone size: many; CDR3 DNA: TGTGCCAGCAGCGTATGGGACAGGGGGAAAGAGACCCAGTACTTC; CDR3 protein: CASSVWDRGKETQYF
D gene: TRBD1; V gene: TRBV6-1; J gene: TRBJ1-4; clone size: -; CDR3 DNA: TGTGCCAGCAGTGGGGGCGGGGGCAGGGGGAATGAAAAACGGTTTTTT; CDR3 protein: CASSGGGGRGNEKRFF
D gene: -; V gene: TRBV20-1; J gene: TRBJ1-2; clone size: many; CDR3 DNA: TGCAGTGCAAAGGATGTAACTAACTATGGCTACACCTTC; CDR3 protein: CSAKDVTNYGYTF
D gene: -; V gene: TRBV30; J gene: TRBJ2-2; clone size: few; CDR3 DNA: TGTGCCTGGAGTGTAAGGCCCTTAAACGGGGAGCTGTTTTTT; CDR3 protein: CAWSVRPLNGELFF
D gene: TRBD2; V gene: TRBV3-1; J gene: TRBJ2-1; clone size: many; CDR3 DNA: TGTGCCAGCAGCCAAGAGGCGGGGGACAATGAGCAGTTCTTC; CDR3 protein: CASSQEAGDNEQFF
D gene: -; V gene: TRBV5-1; J gene: TRBJ1-5; clone size: many; CDR3 DNA: TGCGCCAGCAGCCCGGGAGGCCCGGCCCAGCCCCAGCATTTT; CDR3 protein: CASSPGGPAQPQHF
D gene: TRBD1; V gene: TRBV7-2; J gene: TRBJ2-5; clone size: many; CDR3 DNA: TGTGCCAGCAGCGCCCAAGAAGGGGGCTGGGAGACCCAGTACTTC; CDR3 protein: CASSAQEGGWETQYF
D gene: -; V gene: TRBV5-1; J gene: TRBJ2-3; clone size: many; CDR3 DNA: TGCGCCAGCAGCTTGCGGGCGGGAACAGGGGAAGATACGCAGTATTTT; CDR3 protein: CASSLRAGTGEDTQYF
D gene: TRBD2; V gene: TRBV20-1; J gene: TRBJ2-7; clone size: few; CDR3 DNA: TGCAGTGCTAGAGTAGCGGGGACCTACGAGCAGTACTTC; CDR3 protein: CSARVAGTYEQYF
D gene: -; V gene: TRBV4-2; J gene: TRBJ2-1; clone size: -; CDR3 DNA: TGTGCCAGCAGCCAAGATAGGCGGAGACCCACCTACAATGAGCAGTTCTTC; CDR3 protein: CASSQDRRRPTYNEQFF
D gene: -; V gene: TRBV6-5; J gene: TRBJ2-1; clone size: -; CDR3 DNA: TGTGCCAGCAGAACAGGGAGCAATGAGCAGTTCTTC; CDR3 protein: CASRTGSNEQFF
D gene: -; V gene: TRBV4-1; J gene: TRBJ1-1; clone size: -; CDR3 DNA: TGCGCCAGCAGCCCTTATGGTGCGCTCTTGAAGATGAACACTGAAGCTTTCTTT; CDR3 protein: CASSPYGALLKMNTEAFF
D gene: -; V gene: TRBV5-1; J gene: TRBJ2-1; clone size: -; CDR3 DNA: TGCGCCAACAGCTTTTTGGGCGGACAAGCCAATGAGCAGTTCTTC; CDR3 protein: CANSFLGGQANEQFF
D gene: -; V gene: TRBV7-2; J gene: TRBJ2-3; clone size: many; CDR3 DNA: TGTGCCAGCAGCTCTCCGACAGGTTTCACAGATACGCAGTATTTT; CDR3 protein: CASSSPTGFTDTQYF
D gene: -; V gene: TRBV7-3; J gene: TRBJ2-7; clone size: -; CDR3 DNA: TGTGCCAGCAGCTCAAACCCCGGGACATTAACCTACGAGCAGTACTTC; CDR3 protein: CASSSNPGTLTYEQYF
D gene: -; V gene: TRBV20-1; J gene: TRBJ2-3; clone size: -; CDR3 DNA: TGCAGTGCTAAATTAACTGTGGCGGATACGCAGTATTTT; CDR3 protein: CSAKLTVADTQYF
D gene: TRBD1; V gene: TRBV27; J gene: TRBJ1-4; clone size: many; CDR3 DNA: TGTGCCAGCAGTAAATCTACAGGGGGGGGTGAAAAACTGTTTTTT; CDR3 protein: CASSKSTGGGEKLFF
D gene: -; V gene: TRBV4-1; J gene: TRBJ1-2; clone size: -; CDR3 DNA: TGCGCCAGCAGCCAAGCTGGGGCAGTCTATGGCTACACCTTC; CDR3 protein: CASSQAGAVYGYTF
D gene: -; V gene: TRBV4-1; J gene: TRBJ2-7; clone size: many; CDR3 DNA: TGCGCCAGCAGCCAAGGGCTGCAGGCCTCCTACGAGCAGTACTTC; CDR3 protein: CASSQGLQASYEQYF
D gene: TRBD2; V gene: TRBV20-1; J gene: TRBJ2-3; clone size: many; CDR3 DNA: TGCAGTGCCGTTACTAGCGGGGGGCTTAGCACAGATACGCAGTATTTT; CDR3 protein: CSAVTSGGLSTDTQYF
D gene: -; V gene: TRBV7-2; J gene: TRBJ2-3; clone size: many; CDR3 DNA: TGTGCCAGCAGCTCCCCACTCGGCACAGATACGCAGTATTTT; CDR3 protein: CASSSPLGTDTQYF
D gene: TRBD2; V gene: TRBV6-4; J gene: TRBJ2-1; clone size: -; CDR3 DNA: TGTGCCAGCAGTGACTCGACTAGCGGGAGCAATGAGCAGTTCTTC; CDR3 protein: CASSDSTSGSNEQFF
D gene: -; V gene: TRBV4-3; J gene: TRBJ2-1; clone size: many; CDR3 DNA: TGCGCCAGCAGCCAAGGGGTTAGGTCACCCTACAATGAGCAGTTCTTC; CDR3 protein: CASSQGVRSPYNEQFF
D gene: TRBD1; V gene: TRBV28; J gene: TRBJ1-1; clone size: -; CDR3 DNA: TGTGCCAGCAGTTTGACAGGGGAGGGGACTGAAGCTTTCTTT; CDR3 protein: CASSLTGEGTEAFF
D gene: -; V gene: TRBV7-2; J gene: TRBJ2-3; clone size: many; CDR3 DNA: TGTGCCAGCAGCTTAGCGAGGGGACTTCTCACAGATACGCAGTATTTT; CDR3 protein: CASSLARGLLTDTQYF
D gene: -; V gene: TRBV18; J gene: TRBJ1-2; clone size: many; CDR3 DNA: TGTGCCAGCTCACCCCTCGTTGGACATCTGCTTAACTATGGCTACACCTTC; CDR3 protein: CASSPLVGHLLNYGYTF
D gene: TRBD1; V gene: TRBV5-1; J gene: TRBJ2-7; clone size: many; CDR3 DNA: TGCGCCAGCAGGCCGACAGGGGTTCTCTACGAGCAGTACTTC; CDR3 protein: CASRPTGVLYEQYF
D gene: TRBD2; V gene: TRBV9; J gene: TRBJ2-1; clone size: many; CDR3 DNA: TGTGCCAGCAGCGTAGATTCAGCGGGGGTTTTGGATGAGCAGTTCTTC; CDR3 protein: CASSVDSAGVLDEQFF
D gene: -; V gene: TRBV20-1; J gene: TRBJ1-4; clone size: -; CDR3 DNA: TGCAGTGCTAGCCACAGGGTGGACGAAAAACTGTTTTTT; CDR3 protein: CSASHRVDEKLFF
D gene: -; V gene: TRBV6-1; J gene: TRBJ2-5; clone size: many; CDR3 DNA: TGTGCCAGCAGTGAGCGTCCGCTGCAAGAGACCCAGTACTTC; CDR3 protein: CASSERPLQETQYF
D gene: -; V gene: TRBV12-3/TRBV12-4; J gene: TRBJ1-2; clone size: few; CDR3 DNA: TGTGCCAGCGCCCGTAATCACGGGTATGGCTACACCTTC; CDR3 protein: CASARNHGYGYTF
D gene: -; V gene: TRBV5-1; J gene: TRBJ1-2; clone size: -; CDR3 DNA: TGCGCCAGCAGCTCCCAGGGGCCCCCGGCATCCGGGGGCTACACCTTC; CDR3 protein: CASSSQGPPASGGYTF
D gene: -; V gene: TRBV7-2; J gene: TRBJ1-4; clone size: few; CDR3 DNA: TGTGCCAGCAGCTTAGGTCTCAGAGCAACTAATGAAAAACTGTTTTTT; CDR3 protein: CASSLGLRATNEKLFF
D gene: -; V gene: TRBV21-1; J gene: TRBJ2-1; clone size: few; CDR3 DNA: TGTGCCAGCACCACATGGGGGGAACACTACAATGAGCAGTTCTTC; CDR3 protein: CASTTWGEHYNEQFF
D gene: -; V gene: TRBV20-1; J gene: TRBJ2-7; clone size: -; CDR3 DNA: TGCAGTGCGCGCGACTGGGGGAGCGCCTACGAGCAGTACTTC; CDR3 protein: CSARDWGSAYEQYF
D gene: -; V gene: TRBV7-2; J gene: TRBJ1-3; clone size: -; CDR3 DNA: TGTGCCAGCAGCTCCGACAGGAGCTCTGGAAACACCATATATTTT; CDR3 protein: CASSSDRSSGNTIYF
D gene: -; V gene: TRBV27; J gene: TRBJ2-7; clone size: -; CDR3 DNA: TGTGCCAGCAGTTTCAGTAGCGGACCTACCTACGAGCAGTACTTC; CDR3 protein: CASSFSSGPTYEQYF
D gene: -; V gene: TRBV20-1; J gene: TRBJ2-1; clone size: -; CDR3 DNA: TGCAGTGCTAGAGTCCAGCGGTACAATGAGCAGTTCTTC; CDR3 protein: CSARVQRYNEQFF
D gene: -; V gene: TRBV28; J gene: TRBJ2-5; clone size: once; CDR3 DNA: TGTGCCAGCCTCTCGACCCGGGTCGCCATAGAGACCCAGTACTTC; CDR3 protein: CASLSTRVAIETQYF